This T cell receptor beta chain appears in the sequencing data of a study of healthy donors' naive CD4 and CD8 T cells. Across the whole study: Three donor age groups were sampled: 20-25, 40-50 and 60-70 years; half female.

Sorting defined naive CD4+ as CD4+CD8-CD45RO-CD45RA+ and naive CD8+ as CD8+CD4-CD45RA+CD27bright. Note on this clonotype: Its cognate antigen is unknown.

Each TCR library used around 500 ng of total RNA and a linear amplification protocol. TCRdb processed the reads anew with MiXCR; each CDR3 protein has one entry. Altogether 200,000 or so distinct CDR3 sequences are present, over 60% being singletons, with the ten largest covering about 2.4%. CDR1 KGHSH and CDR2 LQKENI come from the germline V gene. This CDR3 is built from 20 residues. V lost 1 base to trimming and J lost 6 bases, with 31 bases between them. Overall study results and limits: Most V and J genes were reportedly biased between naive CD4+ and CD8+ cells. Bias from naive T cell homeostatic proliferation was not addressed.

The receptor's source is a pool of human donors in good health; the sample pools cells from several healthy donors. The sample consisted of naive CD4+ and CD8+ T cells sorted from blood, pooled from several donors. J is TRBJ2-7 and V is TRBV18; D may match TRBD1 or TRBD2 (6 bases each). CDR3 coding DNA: TGTGCCAGCTCACCACTTTGGGGGGCGCTCCAGGGTGCCCCATCTTTCGAGCAGTACTTC. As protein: CASSPLWGALQGAPSFEQYF.